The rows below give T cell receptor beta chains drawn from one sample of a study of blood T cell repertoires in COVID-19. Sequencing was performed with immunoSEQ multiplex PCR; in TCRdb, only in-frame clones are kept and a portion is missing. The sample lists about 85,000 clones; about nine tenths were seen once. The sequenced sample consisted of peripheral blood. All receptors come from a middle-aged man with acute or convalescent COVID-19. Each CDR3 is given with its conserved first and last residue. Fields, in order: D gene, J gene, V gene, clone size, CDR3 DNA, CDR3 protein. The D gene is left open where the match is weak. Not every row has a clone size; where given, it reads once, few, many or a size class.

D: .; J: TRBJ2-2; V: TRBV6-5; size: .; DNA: TGTGCCAGCAGTTACTCGCAGGGCATAACCGGGGAGCTGTTTTTT; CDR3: CASSYSQGITGELFF
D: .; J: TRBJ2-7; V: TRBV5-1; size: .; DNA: TGCGCCAGCAGCCTACAACAGGGGAGGAAAGAGCAGTACTTC; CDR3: CASSLQQGRKEQYF
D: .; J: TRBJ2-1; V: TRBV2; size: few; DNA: TGTGCCATCTCTTCGGAGGGACGCTACAATGAGCAGTTCTTC; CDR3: CAISSEGRYNEQFF
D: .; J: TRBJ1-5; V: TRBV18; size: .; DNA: TGTGCCAGCTCACCAAAGACAGACAATCAGCCCCAGCATTTT; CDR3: CASSPKTDNQPQHF
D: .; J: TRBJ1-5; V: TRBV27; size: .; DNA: TGTGCCAGCAGTTTCACAGTTTATCAGCCCCAGCATTTT; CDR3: CASSFTVYQPQHF
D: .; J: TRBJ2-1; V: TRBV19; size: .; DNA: TGTGCCAGTGGGTCCTCGGGGGTTGTAATAAATGAGCAGTTCTTC; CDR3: CASGSSGVVINEQFF
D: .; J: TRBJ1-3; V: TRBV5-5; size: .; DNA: TGTGCCAGCGGTCTACTCACCTCTGTTGGAAACACCATATATTTT; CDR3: CASGLLTSVGNTIYF
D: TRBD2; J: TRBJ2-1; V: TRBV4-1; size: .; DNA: TGCGCCAGCAGCCGGCCCATTTTGGCTAGCGGGAGGGCCACGTCCTACAATGAGCAGTTCTTC; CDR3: CASSRPILASGRATSYNEQFF
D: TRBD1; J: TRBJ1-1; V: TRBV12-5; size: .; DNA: TGTGCTAGTGGTTTGGTCCCAGGGGGCTTCGACACTGAAGCTTTCTTT; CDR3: CASGLVPGGFDTEAFF
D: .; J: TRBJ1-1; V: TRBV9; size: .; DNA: TGTGCCAGCAGCGTAGCACAGTTGAACACTGAAGCTTTCTTT; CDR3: CASSVAQLNTEAFF
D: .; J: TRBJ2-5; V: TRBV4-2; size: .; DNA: TGTGCCAGCAGCCCGACGCGGGGTCAAGAGACCCAGTACTTC; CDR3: CASSPTRGQETQYF
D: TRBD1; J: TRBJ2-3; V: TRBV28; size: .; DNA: TGTGCCAGCAGTCCTCTTGAGAAGGGGGCGTCCACAGATACGCAGTATTTT; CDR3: CASSPLEKGASTDTQYF